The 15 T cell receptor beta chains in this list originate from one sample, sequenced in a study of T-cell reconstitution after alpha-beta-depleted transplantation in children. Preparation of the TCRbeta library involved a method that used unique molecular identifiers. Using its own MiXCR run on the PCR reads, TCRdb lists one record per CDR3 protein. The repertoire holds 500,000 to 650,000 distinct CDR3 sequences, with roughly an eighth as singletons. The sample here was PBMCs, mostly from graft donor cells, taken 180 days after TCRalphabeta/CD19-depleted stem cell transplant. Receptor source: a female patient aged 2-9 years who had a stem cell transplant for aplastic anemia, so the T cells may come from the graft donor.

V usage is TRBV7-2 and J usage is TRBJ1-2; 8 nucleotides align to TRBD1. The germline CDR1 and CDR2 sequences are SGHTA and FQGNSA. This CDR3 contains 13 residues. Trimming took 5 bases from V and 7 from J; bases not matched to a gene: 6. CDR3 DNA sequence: TGTGCCAGCAGCGCGCCCACAGGGGGTGGCTACACCTTC. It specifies CASSAPTGGGYTF.

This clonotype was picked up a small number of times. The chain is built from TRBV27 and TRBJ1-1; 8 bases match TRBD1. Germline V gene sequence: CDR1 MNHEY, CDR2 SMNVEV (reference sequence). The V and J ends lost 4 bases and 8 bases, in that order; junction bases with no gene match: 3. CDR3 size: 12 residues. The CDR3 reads CASSSRQGEAFF. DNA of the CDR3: TGTGCCAGCAGTTCTCGACAGGGGGAAGCTTTCTTT.

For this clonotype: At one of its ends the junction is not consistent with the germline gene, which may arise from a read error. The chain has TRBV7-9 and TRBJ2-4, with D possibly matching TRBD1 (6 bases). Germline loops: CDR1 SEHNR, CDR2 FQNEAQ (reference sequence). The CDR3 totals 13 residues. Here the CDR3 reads CASSAPGENSQYF. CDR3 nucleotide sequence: TGTGCCAGCAGCGCCCCAGGGGAAAACAGTCAGTACTTC.

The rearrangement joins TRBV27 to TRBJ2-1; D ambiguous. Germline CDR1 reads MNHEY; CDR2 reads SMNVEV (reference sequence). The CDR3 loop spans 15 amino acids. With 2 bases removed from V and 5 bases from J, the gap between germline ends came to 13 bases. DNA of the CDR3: TGTGCCAGCAGTTTAAGTCCCGTCGCGAACAATGAGCAGTTCTTC. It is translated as CASSLSPVANNEQFF.

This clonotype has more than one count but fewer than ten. The CDR3: CASSLGPVMNTEAFF. CDR3 DNA: TGCGCCAGCAGCCTAGGACCGGTAATGAACACTGAAGCTTTCTTT. The chain combines TRBV5-1 with TRBJ1-1; D is unclear. Trimming removed 4 bases from V and 0 bases from J, with 13 bases in between. Germline V gene data show CDR1 as SGHRS and CDR2 as YFSETQ. This CDR3 contains 15 residues.

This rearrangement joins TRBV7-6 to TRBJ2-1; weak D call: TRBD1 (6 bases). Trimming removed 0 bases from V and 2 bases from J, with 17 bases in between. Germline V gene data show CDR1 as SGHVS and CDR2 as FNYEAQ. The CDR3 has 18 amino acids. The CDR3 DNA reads TGTGCCAGCAGCTTAGCCTACAGGGAAGCGTTTCCCTACAATGAGCAGTTCTTC. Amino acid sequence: CASSLAYREAFPYNEQFF.

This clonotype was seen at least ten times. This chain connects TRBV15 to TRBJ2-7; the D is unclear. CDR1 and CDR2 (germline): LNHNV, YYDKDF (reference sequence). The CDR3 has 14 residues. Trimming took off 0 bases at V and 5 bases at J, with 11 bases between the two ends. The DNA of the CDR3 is TGTGCCACCAGCAGAGATCGTATGAGGAACGAGCAGTACGTC. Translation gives CATSRDRMRNEQYV.

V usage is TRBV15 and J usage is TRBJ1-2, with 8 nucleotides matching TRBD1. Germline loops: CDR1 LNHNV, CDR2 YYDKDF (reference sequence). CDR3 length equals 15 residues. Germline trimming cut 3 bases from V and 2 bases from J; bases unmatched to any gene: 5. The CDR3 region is CATSRTGANNYGYTF. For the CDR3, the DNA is TGTGCCACCAGCAGGACAGGGGCCAACAACTATGGCTACACCTTC.

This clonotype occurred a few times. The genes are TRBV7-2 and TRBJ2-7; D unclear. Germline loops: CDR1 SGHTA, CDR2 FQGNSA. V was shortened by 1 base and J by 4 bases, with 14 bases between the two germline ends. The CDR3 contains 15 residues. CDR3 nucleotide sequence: TGTGCCAGCAGCTTAGTTGAGGCGGTCGGGTACGAGCAGTACTTC. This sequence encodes CASSLVEAVGYEQYF.

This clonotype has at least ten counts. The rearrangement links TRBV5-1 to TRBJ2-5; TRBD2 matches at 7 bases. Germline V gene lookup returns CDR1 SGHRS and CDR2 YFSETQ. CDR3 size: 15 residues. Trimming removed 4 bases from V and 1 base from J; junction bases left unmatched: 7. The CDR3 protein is CASSPGSGGQETQYF. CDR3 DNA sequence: TGCGCCAGCAGCCCAGGGTCGGGGGGCCAAGAGACCCAGTACTTC.

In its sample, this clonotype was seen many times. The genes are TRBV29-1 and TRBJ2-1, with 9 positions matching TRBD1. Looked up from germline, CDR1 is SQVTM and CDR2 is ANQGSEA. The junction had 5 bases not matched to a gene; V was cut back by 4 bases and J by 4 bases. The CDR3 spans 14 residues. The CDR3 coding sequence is TGCAGCGTTGCCCGACAGGGGGAGTACAATGAGCAGTTCTTC. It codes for CSVARQGEYNEQFF.

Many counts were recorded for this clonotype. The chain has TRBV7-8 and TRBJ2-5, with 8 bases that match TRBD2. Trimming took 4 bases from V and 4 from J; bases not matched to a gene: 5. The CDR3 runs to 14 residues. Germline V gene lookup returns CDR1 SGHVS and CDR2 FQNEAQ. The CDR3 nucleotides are TGTGCCAGCAGCTCTAGCGGGCTGCGAGAGACCCAGTACTTC. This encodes CASSSSGLRETQYF.

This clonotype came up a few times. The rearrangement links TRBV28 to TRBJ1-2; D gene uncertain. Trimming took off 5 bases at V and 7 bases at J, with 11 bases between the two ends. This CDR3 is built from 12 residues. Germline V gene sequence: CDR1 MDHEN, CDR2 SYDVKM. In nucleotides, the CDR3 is TGTGCCAGCAGTAAATCCGTCAGTGGCTACACCTTC. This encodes CASSKSVSGYTF.

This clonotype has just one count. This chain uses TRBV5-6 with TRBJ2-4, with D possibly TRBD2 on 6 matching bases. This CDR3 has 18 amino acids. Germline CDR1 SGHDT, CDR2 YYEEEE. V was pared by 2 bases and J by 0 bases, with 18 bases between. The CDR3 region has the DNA TGTGCCAGCAGCTTAAGAGTTTGGGGGGACCTAGCCAAAAACATTCAGTACTTC. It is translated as CASSLRVWGDLAKNIQYF.

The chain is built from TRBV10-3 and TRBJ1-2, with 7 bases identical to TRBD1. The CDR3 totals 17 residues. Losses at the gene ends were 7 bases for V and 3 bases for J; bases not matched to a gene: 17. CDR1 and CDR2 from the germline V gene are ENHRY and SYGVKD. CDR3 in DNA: TGTGCCATCACTGCGGGTCCCAGACAGGGATCAGACTATGGCTACACCTTC. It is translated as CAITAGPRQGSDYGYTF.